Following are 24 T cell receptor beta chains from one sample sequenced in a study of T-cell memory formation after mild COVID-19. TCRdb re-called the 5' RACE reads with MiXCR, one entry per CDR3 protein. The data hold 110,000 to 150,000 distinct CDR3 sequences, with more than 13% observed a single time. Sequenced material: PBMCs or a T cell subset sorted from them (not recorded which). These receptors were collected from an adult woman who had mild COVID-19 (a few samples of this study predate the infection). Cell type and time point are not known.

The rearrangement links TRBV20-1 to TRBJ2-7; no clear D gene. CDR3 length: 11 residues. V was shortened by 4 bases and J by 5 bases, with 9 bases between the two germline ends. The germline V gene has CDR1 DFQATT and CDR2 SNEGSKA (reference sequence). CDR3 loop: CSAKTPDEQYF. The CDR3 coding sequence is TGCAGTGCTAAAACCCCGGACGAGCAGTACTTC.

The sample holds many counts of this clonotype. V gene TRBV7-9 combines with J gene TRBJ2-7; D remains ambiguous. V was cut by 0 bases and J by 3 bases, with 9 bases left in between. Germline V gene sequence: CDR1 SEHNR, CDR2 FQNEAQ (reference sequence). The CDR3 runs to 14 residues. CDR3 sequence (DNA): TGTGCCAGCAGCTTAGCCCCGGCCCACTACGAGCAGTACTTC. It translates to CASSLAPAHYEQYF.

This chain uses TRBV29-1 with TRBJ2-3, with D unclear. CDR3 length: 11 amino acids. Germline values: CDR1 SQVTM, CDR2 ANQGSEA. V lost 6 bases and J 5 bases, leaving 9 bases between the germline ends. The CDR3 coding sequence is TGCAGCGTACCCTATGAAGATACGCAGTATTTT. This gives the protein CSVPYEDTQYF.

This clonotype was seen a handful of times. The V call is TRBV12-3 or TRBV12-4, the J call TRBJ2-7, with 8 bases lining up with TRBD1. The CDR3 has 15 residues. After removal of 5 bases from V and 2 bases from J, the junction contained 8 bases not matched to a gene. CDR3 nucleotides: TGTGCCAGCAGTGAAACCGGGACAGGAGCCTACGAGCAGTACTTC. It is translated as CASSETGTGAYEQYF.

This clonotype was seen only a few times. The CDR3 loop reads CASSLAGTSGRTKQFF. CDR3 nucleotides: TGTGCCAGCAGCTTAGCGGGTACTAGCGGGAGGACAAAGCAGTTCTTC. The chain recombines TRBV11-1 with TRBJ2-1; 12 bases agree with TRBD2. The CDR3 is made up of 16 amino acids. V trimming: 0 bases; J trimming: 11 bases; junction bases outside the gene matches: 8. The germline CDR1 and CDR2 sequences are SGHAT and FQDESV (reference sequence).

The chain combines TRBV2 with TRBJ2-7, with 9 bases that match TRBD1. Germline CDR1 reads SNHLY; CDR2 reads FYNNEI. V was pared by 6 bases and J by 6 bases, with 15 bases of the junction left unmatched. CDR3 length: 16 amino acids. The CDR3 reads CASRSVPGQGPAEQYF. DNA of the CDR3: TGTGCCAGCAGGAGCGTGCCGGGACAGGGTCCAGCCGAGCAGTACTTC.

This clonotype occurred a few times. This rearrangement joins TRBV4-1 to TRBJ2-7, with D perhaps TRBD1 (6 bases). The CDR3 spans 15 residues. Trimming took off 1 base at V and 1 base at J, with 11 bases between the two ends. Per the germline V gene, CDR1 is MGHRA and CDR2 is YSYEKL. CDR3 bases: TGCGCCAGCAGCCAAGGAACAGGGATGTCCTACGAGCAGTACTTC. Translation: CASSQGTGMSYEQYF.

This chain joins TRBV19 and TRBJ2-7; D may be TRBD1 (6 bases). The CDR3 loop spans 13 amino acids. The V gene's germline CDR1 is LNHDA and CDR2 SQIVND (reference sequence). Trimming removed 8 bases at V and 3 bases at J, with 14 bases between. The CDR3 nucleotides are TGTGCCAGTGGAGACGACAGGCTCTACGAGCAGTACTTC. Its protein product is CASGDDRLYEQYF.

This clonotype was seen only a few times. V usage is TRBV7-6 and J usage is TRBJ2-3; D is perhaps TRBD2 (6 bases). V dropped 5 bases and J dropped 2 bases, with 23 bases sitting between them. The CDR3 runs to 18 residues. Germline CDR1 and CDR2: SGHVS and FNYEAQ. CDR3 sequence reads: CASSTRLPRDRITDTQYF. DNA for the CDR3: TGTGCCAGCAGCACCCGTTTGCCGCGGGATCGGATCACAGATACGCAGTATTTT. Drawing the rest from reference TRBV7-6 and TRBJ2-3, the complete variable domain is GAGVSQSPRYKVTKRGQDVALRCDPISGHVSLYWYRQALGQGPEFLTYFNYEAQQDKSGLPNDRFSAERPEGSISTLTIQRTEQRDSAMYRCASSTRLPRDRITDTQYFGPGTRLTVL.

The chain employs TRBV6-2 or TRBV6-3 and TRBJ1-5; 7 nucleotides match TRBD1. Trimming cost V 6 bases and J 11 bases; bases outside gene matches: 13. The CDR3 sequence is 14 residues long. Germline loops: CDR1 MNHEY, CDR2 SVGEGT. The CDR3 DNA reads TGTGCCAGCAGCCCATACAACTTGACAGGGTCCCAGCATTTT. Amino acids: CASSPYNLTGSQHF.

V and J are TRBV18 and TRBJ1-1, with D tentatively TRBD1 (6 bases). The V gene's germline CDR1 is KGHSH and CDR2 LQKENI. V lost 0 bases, J lost 0 bases, and 14 bases lay in between. The CDR3 sequence is 17 residues long. The CDR3 protein is CASSPPTRTAVNTEAFF. In DNA, the CDR3 is TGTGCCAGCTCACCACCCACCCGGACAGCCGTGAACACTGAAGCTTTCTTT.

J is TRBJ2-1 and V is TRBV5-1; D perhaps matches TRBD2 (6 bases). Germline CDR1 reads SGHRS; CDR2 reads YFSETQ. Trimming took 1 base from V and 7 from J, leaving 18 bases between them. The CDR3 has 16 amino acids. CDR3 bases: TGCGCCAGCAGCTTGAGTCCTTTAGCGGTCCAGAATGAGCAGTTCTTC. Residues: CASSLSPLAVQNEQFF.

The chain carries TRBV7-9 and TRBJ2-5, with D unclear. Germline CDR1 is SEHNR and CDR2 is FQNEAQ (reference sequence). This CDR3 is built from 15 residues. V shed 0 bases and J shed 0 bases, with 8 bases lying between them. The CDR3 nucleotides are TGTGCCAGCAGCTTAGCCTCTTGGTACCAAGAGACCCAGTACTTC. It yields the protein CASSLASWYQETQYF.

This clonotype was counted a few times. This sequence joins TRBV7-9 and TRBJ1-2, with D unclear. The CDR3 runs to 12 residues. V was clipped by 5 bases and J by 2 bases, with 6 bases between them. Looked up from germline, CDR1 is SEHNR and CDR2 is FQNEAQ (reference sequence). The CDR3 DNA follows: TGTGCCAGCAGCCCCCCAAACTATGGCTACACCTTC. Protein: CASSPPNYGYTF.

V gene TRBV15 combines with J gene TRBJ2-7, with D possibly matching TRBD1 (7 bases). This CDR3 contains 15 residues. Trimming left V 0 bases short and J 4 bases short, with 13 bases between. Looked up from germline, CDR1 is LNHNV and CDR2 is YYDKDF (reference sequence). Here the CDR3 DNA reads TGTGCCACCAGCAGAGATAGCGGACAGGCGTACGAGCAGTACTTC. Translated, it gives CATSRDSGQAYEQYF.

This clonotype showed up just a few times. The rearrangement joins TRBV12-3 or TRBV12-4 to TRBJ2-2; D remains ambiguous. V shed 4 bases and J shed 0 bases, with 3 bases lying between them. This CDR3 has 13 residues. This CDR3 is CASSSPNTGELFF. In DNA, the CDR3 is TGTGCCAGCAGTTCTCCGAACACCGGGGAGCTGTTTTTT.

This clonotype was counted only a few times. V is TRBV2 and J is TRBJ2-5, with D unresolved. Germline CDR1 reads SNHLY; CDR2 reads FYNNEI. V lost 1 base, J lost 4 bases, and 10 bases lay in between. The length of the CDR3 is 14 residues. The CDR3 DNA reads as TGTGCCAGCAGTGAAGGTCAAATCGGAGAGACCCAGTACTTC. Residues: CASSEGQIGETQYF.

This clonotype was recorded a few times. J is TRBJ2-1 and V is TRBV7-2; 14 nucleotides align to TRBD2. The CDR3 is 18 amino acids. Germline trimming cut 5 bases from V and 4 bases from J; bases unmatched to any gene: 10. Germline V lookup: CDR1 SGHTA, CDR2 FQGNSA. DNA of the CDR3: TGTGCCAGCAGCCCCGGGACTAGCGGGAGTAAACCGTACAATGAGCAGTTCTTC. Protein: CASSPGTSGSKPYNEQFF.

With respect to this clonotype: Compared with germline, one end of the junction differs, possibly owing to a read error. The chain recombines TRBV9 with TRBJ2-5; D tentatively reads TRBD1 or TRBD2 (5 bases each). The CDR3 is 18 residues long. Per germline, CDR1 SGDLS and CDR2 YYNGEE. The CDR3 region is CASSVVGGFAGAQETKYF. Written as DNA, the CDR3 is TGTGCCAGCAGCGTAGTTGGGGGATTCGCGGGTGCCCAAGAGACCAAGTACTTC.

V gene TRBV5-1 combines with J gene TRBJ1-1; D unresolved. Germline loops: CDR1 SGHRS, CDR2 YFSETQ. The CDR3 consists of 13 residues. Between the trimmed V and J ends, which lost 2 bases and 4 bases, there was a span of 9 bases. CDR3 protein: CASSLRVGTEAFF. The CDR3 DNA reads TGCGCCAGCAGCTTACGGGTAGGCACTGAAGCTTTCTTT.

With regard to this clonotype: One junction end does not reproduce the germline sequence, and a read error may be involved. The rearrangement uses TRBV7-9 and TRBJ2-2; TRBD2 matches 13 bases. Germline V gene sequence: CDR1 SEHNR, CDR2 FQNEAQ (reference sequence). CDR3 length equals 21 residues. This CDR3 reads CASSYPAPGTSGTRNTGELVF. The CDR3 bases are TGTGCCAGCAGCTATCCAGCCCCCGGGACTAGCGGGACGCGGAACACCGGGGAGCTGGTTTTT.

This clonotype was picked up a small number of times. V usage is TRBV12-3 or TRBV12-4 and J usage is TRBJ1-2; D is possibly TRBD1 (5 bases). The CDR3 runs to 14 residues. With 0 bases removed from V and 6 bases from J, the gap between germline ends came to 11 bases. In DNA, the CDR3 is TGTGCCAGCAGTTTAGCCCGCGGGACTAATGGCTACACCTTC. This encodes CASSLARGTNGYTF.

The chain is built from TRBV11-2 and TRBJ2-3, with 12 bases matching TRBD2. Germline CDR1 is SGHAT and CDR2 is FQNNGV. The CDR3 sequence is 18 residues long. V lost 4 bases to trimming and J lost 2 bases; unmatched junction nucleotides: 10. The CDR3 coding sequence is TGTGCCAGCAGCTCCCACTACGGACTAGCGGGACTCACAGATACGCAGTATTTT. This sequence encodes CASSSHYGLAGLTDTQYF.

The chain carries TRBV7-6 and TRBJ2-7; 13 nucleotides match TRBD2. The J segment lost 9 bases and the V segment lost 7 bases, leaving 9 bases of the junction unmatched. Germline values: CDR1 SGHVS, CDR2 FNYEAQ. The CDR3 length is 14 residues. CDR3 bases: TGTGCCAGCACCACCGGGACTAGCGGGATCGGGCAGTACTTC. It translates to CASTTGTSGIGQYF.